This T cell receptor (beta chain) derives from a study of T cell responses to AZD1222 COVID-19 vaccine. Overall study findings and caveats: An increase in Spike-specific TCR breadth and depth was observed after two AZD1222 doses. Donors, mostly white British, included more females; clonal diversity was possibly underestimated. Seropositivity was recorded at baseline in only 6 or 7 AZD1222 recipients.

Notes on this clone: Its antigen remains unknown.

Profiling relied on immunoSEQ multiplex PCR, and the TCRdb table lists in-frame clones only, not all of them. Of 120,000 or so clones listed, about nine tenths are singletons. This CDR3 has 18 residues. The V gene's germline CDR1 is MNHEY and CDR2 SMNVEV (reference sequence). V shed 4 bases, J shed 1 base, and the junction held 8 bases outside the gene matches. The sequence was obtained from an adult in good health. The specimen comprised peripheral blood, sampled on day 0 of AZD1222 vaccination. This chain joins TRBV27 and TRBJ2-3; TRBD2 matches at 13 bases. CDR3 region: CASSSRLAGGGRTDTQYF. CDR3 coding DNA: TGTGCCAGCAGTTCACGACTAGCGGGAGGCGGTCGCACAGATACGCAGTATTTT.